A single sample gave rise to the 29 T cell receptor beta chains below, sequenced in a study of cytomegalovirus exposure and HLA in healthy donors. PCR involved 60 Vbeta and 13 Jbeta primers. The repertoire was sequenced with immunoSEQ multiplex PCR; TCRdb's copy has only in-frame clones and lacks some. Seen here are around 170,000 clones, around 76% observed once, and the top ten hold 1.5% to 1.7%. Sample: PBMCs. The receptor source for this set is a man aged 35-49 years in good health and CMV-seronegative.

This chain uses TRBV18 with TRBJ2-3; 8 nucleotides line up with TRBD2. The CDR3 is 15 residues long. Germline assignment: CDR1 KGHSH and CDR2 LQKENI. V lost 3 bases to trimming and J lost 6 bases; unmatched junction nucleotides: 8. The CDR3 sequence is CASSPRGGSRDTQYF. In DNA form, the CDR3 reads TGTGCCAGCTCACCCCGGGGGGGGAGTAGGGATACGCAGTATTTT.

V gene TRBV29-1 combines with J gene TRBJ2-2; 11 bases line up with TRBD2. The CDR3 runs to 16 residues. Germline V CDR1 and CDR2: SQVTM, ANQGSEA. V dropped 6 bases and J dropped 0; count of bases not matched to a gene: 6. CDR3 DNA sequence: TGCAGCGTGGGAGGGACTAGCGGTTCGAACACCGGGGAGCTGTTTTTT. Translated: CSVGGTSGSNTGELFF.

V usage is TRBV2 and J usage is TRBJ2-3; D might be TRBD1 (6 bases). In germline, CDR1 is SNHLY, CDR2 FYNNEI. The V end was cut by 1 base, the J end by 5 bases, with 16 bases between. The CDR3 has 16 amino acids. The CDR3, as DNA: TGTGCCAGCAGTGAAGATTGGCAGGGGAAGGGAGATACGCAGTATTTT. It codes for CASSEDWQGKGDTQYF.

The V call is TRBV9, the J call TRBJ2-1; 11 nucleotides agree with TRBD2. Germline trimming cut 0 bases from V and 1 base from J; bases unmatched to any gene: 3. The CDR3 runs to 17 residues. Looked up from germline, CDR1 is SGDLS and CDR2 is YYNGEE. Here the CDR3 reads CASSVGASGGSYNEQFF. CDR3 nucleotides: TGTGCCAGCAGCGTAGGGGCTAGCGGGGGGTCCTACAATGAGCAGTTCTTC.

The V gene is TRBV4-2, the J gene TRBJ2-7; TRBD2 agrees at 7 bases. The CDR3 is 15 amino acids. Germline trimming cut 1 base from V and 6 bases from J; bases unmatched to any gene: 9. Looked up from germline, CDR1 is LGHNA and CDR2 is YNFKEQ. CDR3 protein: CASSQVVGGSCEQYF. DNA for the CDR3: TGTGCCAGCAGCCAAGTCGTGGGGGGGAGCTGCGAGCAGTACTTC.

The gene calls are TRBV10-1 and TRBJ1-1; 8 nucleotides agree with TRBD1. The V segment lost 1 base and the J segment 5 bases; nucleotides outside the gene matches: 6. Germline CDR1 and CDR2: WNHNN and SYGVQD (reference sequence). CDR3 length equals 15 residues. Here the CDR3 reads CASSEWNRGGTEAFF. CDR3 DNA sequence: TGCGCCAGCAGTGAGTGGAACAGGGGGGGGACTGAAGCTTTCTTT.

This clone was detected a few times. J is TRBJ2-5 and V is TRBV28, with 9 positions matching TRBD1. Per the germline V gene, CDR1 is MDHEN and CDR2 is SYDVKM. Trimming cost V 7 bases and J 3 bases; bases outside gene matches: 9. The CDR3 runs to 15 residues. The chain's CDR3 is CASNTVDRGKETQYF. The CDR3 DNA follows: TGTGCCAGCAATACTGTGGACAGGGGTAAAGAGACCCAGTACTTC. The variable domain in full, completed from reference TRBV28 and TRBJ2-5, reads DVKVTQSSRYLVKRTGEKVFLECVQDMDHENMFWYRQDPGLGLRLIYFSYDVKMKEKGDIPEGYSVSREKKERFSLILESASTNQTSMYLCASNTVDRGKETQYFGPGTRLLVL.

V gene TRBV20-1 combines with J gene TRBJ2-7; D gene unclear. The germline V and J ends were trimmed by 5 bases and 2 bases, with 4 bases remaining between them. CDR1 DFQATT and CDR2 SNEGSKA come from the germline V gene (reference sequence). The CDR3 loop spans 10 amino acids. This CDR3 reads CSALAYEQYF. The CDR3 nucleotides read TGCAGTGCTCTAGCCTACGAGCAGTACTTC.

V is TRBV6-5 and J is TRBJ1-4; 7 bases agree with TRBD1. Germline CDR1 and CDR2: MNHEY and SVGAGI. The V and J ends lost 6 bases and 7 bases, in that order; junction bases with no gene match: 5. This CDR3 is 13 amino acids long. The CDR3 spells CASSDRVREKLFF. Here the CDR3 DNA reads TGTGCCAGCAGCGACAGGGTTCGTGAAAAACTGTTTTTT.

The V gene is TRBV19, the J gene TRBJ1-1; D gene uncertain. In germline, CDR1 is LNHDA, CDR2 SQIVND (reference sequence). This CDR3 region has 14 residues. V was clipped by 3 bases and J by 0 bases, with 8 bases between them. The CDR3 spells CASSILDMNTEAFF. The CDR3 DNA follows: TGTGCCAGTAGTATCTTAGATATGAACACTGAAGCTTTCTTT.

The chain is built from TRBV5-6 and TRBJ2-7; TRBD2 matches 9 bases. This CDR3 region has 15 residues. Germline CDR1 and CDR2: SGHDT and YYEEEE. Trimming removed 0 bases from V and 5 bases from J; junction bases left unmatched: 6. In nucleotides, the CDR3 is TGTGCCAGCAGCTTGGATGCGGGGGGGCTTGACGAGCAGTACTTC. This encodes CASSLDAGGLDEQYF.

The CDR3 spells CASSFEGTGNTGELFF. For the CDR3, the DNA is TGTGCCAGCAGCTTTGAAGGGACAGGGAACACCGGGGAGCTGTTTTTT. The V gene is TRBV7-3, the J gene TRBJ2-2; TRBD1 matches 8 bases. J lost 1 base, V lost 3 bases, and 4 bases had no gene match. This CDR3 has 16 amino acids. Germline CDR1 reads SGHTA; CDR2 reads FQGTGA.

The chain is built from TRBV14 and TRBJ1-1; weak D call: TRBD1 (5 bases). Trimming left V 0 bases short and J 7 bases short, with 12 bases between. Per the germline V gene, CDR1 is SGHDN and CDR2 is FVKESK. The CDR3 runs to 14 residues. The CDR3 region is CASSQESKGHEAFF. In nucleotides, the CDR3 is TGTGCCAGCAGCCAAGAATCCAAGGGGCATGAAGCTTTCTTT.

The chain joins TRBV9 to TRBJ2-3, with D unclear. Between the trimmed V and J ends, which lost 2 bases and 6 bases, there was a span of 13 bases. This CDR3 contains 14 residues. CDR1 and CDR2 from the germline V gene are SGDLS and YYNGEE. The CDR3 bases are TGTGCCAGCAGCGTCCTGTCGTTACGGGATACGCAGTATTTT. Residues: CASSVLSLRDTQYF.

The V call is TRBV19, the J call TRBJ2-1, with 11 nucleotides matching TRBD2. V was pared by 5 bases and J by 0 bases, with 18 bases of the junction left unmatched. The CDR3 totals 21 residues. CDR1 LNHDA and CDR2 SQIVND come from the germline V gene (reference sequence). The CDR3 DNA reads TGTGCCAGTAGTCCCCGCGGGGGACTAGCGGCCCAGAAGAGCTCCTACAATGAGCAGTTCTTC. Residues: CASSPRGGLAAQKSSYNEQFF.

This clone came up a few times. The rearrangement joins TRBV14 to TRBJ1-5, with D perhaps TRBD1 (6 bases). The CDR3 sequence is 15 residues long. The V and J ends lost 5 bases and 4 bases respectively, with 15 bases between them. The germline gives CDR1 SGHDN, CDR2 FVKESK. In DNA form, the CDR3 reads TGTGCCAGCAGCAAGGGGGGGGCCCTAAATCAGCCCCAGCATTTT. As protein: CASSKGGALNQPQHF.

The rearrangement uses TRBV10-3 and TRBJ1-6; 8 bases align to TRBD1. V shed 5 bases, J shed 4 bases, and the junction held 10 bases outside the gene matches. CDR3 size: 17 residues. CDR1 and CDR2 from the germline V gene are ENHRY and SYGVKD. The CDR3: CAISRTGTGEYNSPLHF. The CDR3 DNA follows: TGTGCCATCAGTAGAACCGGGACAGGAGAATATAATTCACCCCTCCACTTT.

This clone was detected once. This chain joins TRBV15 and TRBJ1-1; D is perhaps TRBD1 (5 bases). Germline V gives CDR1 LNHNV, CDR2 YYDKDF (reference sequence). Trimming shortened V by 5 bases and J by 3 bases, and 10 bases separated the two germline ends. The CDR3 runs 13 residues. The CDR3 region has the DNA TGTGCCACCAGCCAAGGGGTAGACACTGAAGCTTTCTTT. Translation: CATSQGVDTEAFF.

As concerns this clone: The junction shows a germline mismatch at one end, possibly a read error. CDR3 coding DNA: TGTGCTAGCAGCTTCTCGAACGGTCCTAATGAAAAACTGTTTTTT. It encodes CASSFSNGPNEKLFF. The V gene is TRBV7-7, the J gene TRBJ1-4; no clear D gene. From germline, CDR1 is SSHAT and CDR2 FNYEAQ (reference sequence). The CDR3 covers 15 residues.

This chain connects TRBV7-2 to TRBJ1-2, with unresolved D. Germline V CDR1 and CDR2: SGHTA, FQGNSA. Trimming removed 6 bases at V and 4 bases at J, with 12 bases between. CDR3 size: 13 residues. CDR3 amino acids: CASRFGVAYGYTF. CDR3 nucleotide sequence: TGTGCCAGCAGGTTCGGGGTGGCCTATGGCTACACCTTC.

The chain employs TRBV29-1 and TRBJ2-7; 11 nucleotides match TRBD1. Germline V gives CDR1 SQVTM, CDR2 ANQGSEA. Trimming removed 4 bases from V and 7 bases from J; junction bases left unmatched: 6. This CDR3 has 13 amino acids. The CDR3 sequence is CSVAGQGAREQYF. The CDR3 DNA is TGCAGCGTTGCTGGACAGGGGGCGCGGGAGCAGTACTTC.

The chain joins TRBV7-2 to TRBJ2-7; 7 bases are shared with TRBD2. V lost 3 bases, J lost 1 base, and 3 bases stayed unmatched. Germline CDR1 reads SGHTA; CDR2 reads FQGNSA. CDR3 length: 14 amino acids. CDR3 in DNA: TGTGCCAGCAGCTTTAGCGGGTCGTCCTACGAGCAGTACTTC. Encoded protein: CASSFSGSSYEQYF. The full variable domain, its missing parts supplied by reference TRBV7-2 and TRBJ2-7, is GAGVSQSPSNKVTEKGKDVELRCDPISGHTALYWYRQSLGQGLEFLIYFQGNSAPDKSGLPSDRFSAERTGGSVSTLTIQRTQQEDSAVYLCASSFSGSSYEQYFGPGTRLTVT.

This chain connects TRBV9 to TRBJ2-3; 7 nucleotides align to TRBD2. CDR3 length: 19 residues. Germline V lookup: CDR1 SGDLS, CDR2 YYNGEE. V shed 3 bases and J 0 bases; nucleotides not matched to a gene: 16. DNA for the CDR3: TGTGCCAGCAGCGACCCCTACCTTCAAGCGGGGACTAGCACAGATACGCAGTATTTT. It yields the protein CASSDPYLQAGTSTDTQYF. Drawing the rest from reference TRBV9 and TRBJ2-3, the complete variable domain is DSGVTQTPKHLITATGQRVTLRCSPRSGDLSVYWYQQSLDQGLQFLIQYYNGEERAKGNILERFSAQQFPDLHSELNLSSLELGDSALYFCASSDPYLQAGTSTDTQYFGPGTRLTVL.

V is TRBV30 and J is TRBJ2-1; 10 bases map to TRBD2. V was clipped by 0 bases and J by 13 bases; unmatched bases: 6. CDR1 GTSNPN and CDR2 SVGIG come from the germline V gene (reference sequence). CDR3 length: 13 residues. This CDR3 reads CAWSVGAGGGQFF. The CDR3, as DNA: TGTGCCTGGAGTGTTGGAGCGGGAGGGGGTCAGTTCTTC.

The CDR3 is CASSFKGAPVYNTIYF. The DNA of the CDR3 is TGTGCCAGCAGTTTCAAGGGGGCGCCGGTCTACAACACCATATATTTT. The V call is TRBV27, the J call TRBJ1-3; the match to TRBD1 covers 7 bases. CDR1 is MNHEY and CDR2 is SMNVEV in the germline V gene (reference sequence). CDR3 length: 16 amino acids. V shed 3 bases, J shed 7 bases, and the junction held 12 bases outside the gene matches.

This clone showed up just once. The rearrangement joins TRBV2 to TRBJ2-7; 10 bases align to TRBD1. Trimming at V came to 2 bases and at J to 0 bases, leaving 1 base not matched to a gene. This CDR3 comprises 15 residues. Germline assignment: CDR1 SNHLY and CDR2 FYNNEI. In nucleotides, the CDR3 is TGTGCCAGCAGTGAAAGGACAGGGGGCTCCTACGAGCAGTACTTC. Encoded protein: CASSERTGGSYEQYF.

This clone was found a few times. Mismatch with germline at one junction end may stem from a read error. This chain links TRBV11-3 with TRBJ2-5, with 9 bases that match TRBD1. Germline loops: CDR1 SGHNT, CDR2 YENEEA. This CDR3 has 13 residues. The CDR3 protein is CASSLTGTGTEYF. The CDR3 DNA reads TGTGCCAGCAGCCTAACCGGGACAGGGACCGAGTACTTC. Full variable domain (missing parts from reference TRBV11-3 and TRBJ2-5): EAGVVQSPRYKIIEKKQPVAFWCNPISGHNTLYWYLQNLGQGPELLIRYENEEAVDDSQLPKDRFSAERLKGVDSTLKIQPAELGDSAVYLCASSLTGTGTEYFGPGTRLLVL.

Here the CDR3 DNA reads TGTGCCAGCAGTTCCAGGGGCGGAGGTGGTGATACGCAGTATTTT. Translated, it gives CASSSRGGGGDTQYF. This chain links TRBV6-5 with TRBJ2-3, with D possibly being TRBD1 (6 bases). This CDR3 comprises 15 residues. Germline assignment: CDR1 MNHEY and CDR2 SVGAGI. Trimming took off 4 bases at V and 6 bases at J, with 17 bases between the two ends.

This clone was counted once. This chain joins TRBV27 and TRBJ2-7; TRBD1 aligns across 9 bases. This CDR3 comprises 12 residues. Looked up from germline, CDR1 is MNHEY and CDR2 is SMNVEV (reference sequence). Trimming removed 8 bases from V and 4 bases from J; junction bases left unmatched: 3. The CDR3, as DNA: TGTGCCAGCGCAGGGACAGGGTACGAGCAGTACTTC. Protein sequence: CASAGTGYEQYF.